The table lists the clone carrying this T cell receptor (beta chain) with many counts. Antigen specificity is unknown. Lactation, pregnancy, other autoimmune disease or uncontrolled infection excluded patients. Used for diagnoses were clinical symptoms, serum thyroxine and TRAb, thyroid ultrasound and orbital computed tomography. Fresh peripheral blood, around 9.5 ml, yielded the PBMCs. This entry comes from a study of T cells in Graves' hyperthyroidism and ophthalmopathy. The study, taken as a whole, reports: Ophthalmopathy prediction by the model preceded onset by a median approximately 5.9 months.

The germline CDR1 and CDR2 sequences are LGHNA and YNFKEQ. The V and J ends lost 0 bases and 1 base respectively, with 9 bases between them. This CDR3 spans 15 amino acids. The source material, RNA transcripts, was used to amplify TCR beta CDR3 regions. TCR CDR3 regions were first amplified by RT-PCR with HTBI primers. TCRdb re-called the multiplex PCR reads with MiXCR, one entry per CDR3 protein. The table has around 56,000 distinct CDR3 sequences, roughly 50% seen once; the top ten hold 2.5% to 3.5%. This TCR came from a woman aged 60-75 years with Graves' ophthalmopathy. Sequencing input: blood. This chain joins TRBV4-2 and TRBJ1-1; D not resolved. The DNA for the CDR3 is TGTGCCAGCAGCCAAGATGTACGGACGAACACTGAAGCTTTCTTT. Its protein is CASSQDVRTNTEAFF.